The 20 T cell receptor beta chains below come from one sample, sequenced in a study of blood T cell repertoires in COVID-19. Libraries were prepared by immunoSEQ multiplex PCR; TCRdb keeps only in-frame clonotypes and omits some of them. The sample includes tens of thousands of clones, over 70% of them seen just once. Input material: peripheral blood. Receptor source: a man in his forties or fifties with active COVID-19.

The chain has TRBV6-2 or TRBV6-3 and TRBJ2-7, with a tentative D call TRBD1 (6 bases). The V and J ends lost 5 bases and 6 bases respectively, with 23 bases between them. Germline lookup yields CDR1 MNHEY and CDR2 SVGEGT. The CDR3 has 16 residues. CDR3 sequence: CASSKLYVPRGSEQYF. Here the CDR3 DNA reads TGTGCCAGCAGTAAGTTATACGTGCCAAGGGGGTCCGAGCAGTACTTC.

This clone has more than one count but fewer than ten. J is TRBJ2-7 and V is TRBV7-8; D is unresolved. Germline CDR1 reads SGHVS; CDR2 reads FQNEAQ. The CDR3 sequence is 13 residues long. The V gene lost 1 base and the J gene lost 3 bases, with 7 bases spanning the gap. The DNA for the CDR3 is TGTGCCAGCAGCTTAGGGCAGAACTACGAGCAGTACTTC. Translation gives CASSLGQNYEQYF. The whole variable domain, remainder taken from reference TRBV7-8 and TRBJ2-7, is GAGVSQSPRYKVAKRGQDVALRCDPISGHVSLFWYQQALGQGPEFLTYFQNEAQLDKSGLPSDRFFAERPEGSVSTLKIQRTQQEDSAVYLCASSLGQNYEQYFGPGTRLTVT.

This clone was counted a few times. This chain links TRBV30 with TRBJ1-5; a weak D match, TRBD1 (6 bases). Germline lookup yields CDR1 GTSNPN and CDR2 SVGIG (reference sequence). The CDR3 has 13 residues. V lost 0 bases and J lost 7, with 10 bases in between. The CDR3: CAWSVKDRQPQHF. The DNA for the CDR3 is TGTGCCTGGAGTGTAAAGGACAGACAGCCCCAGCATTTT.

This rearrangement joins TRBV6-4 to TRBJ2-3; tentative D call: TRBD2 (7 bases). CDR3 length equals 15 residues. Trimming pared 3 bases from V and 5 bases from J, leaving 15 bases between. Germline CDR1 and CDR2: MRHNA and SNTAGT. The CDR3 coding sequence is TGTGCCAGCAGTGAAATCCCGGGGGGCCGAGATACGCAGTATTTT. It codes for CASSEIPGGRDTQYF.

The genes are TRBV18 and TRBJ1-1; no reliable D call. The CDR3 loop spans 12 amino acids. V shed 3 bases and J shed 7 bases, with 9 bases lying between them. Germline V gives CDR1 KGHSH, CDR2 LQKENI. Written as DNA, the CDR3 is TGTGCCAGCTCACCTTTGGCAAATGAAGCTTTCTTT. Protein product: CASSPLANEAFF.

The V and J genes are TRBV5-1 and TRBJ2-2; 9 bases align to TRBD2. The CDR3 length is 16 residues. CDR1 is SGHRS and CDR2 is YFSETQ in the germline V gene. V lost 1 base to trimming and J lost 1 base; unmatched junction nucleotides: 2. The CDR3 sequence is CASSLIAGENTGELFF. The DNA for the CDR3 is TGCGCCAGCAGCTTGATAGCGGGAGAGAACACCGGGGAGCTGTTTTTT. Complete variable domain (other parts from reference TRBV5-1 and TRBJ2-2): KAGVTQTPRYLIKTRGQQVTLSCSPISGHRSVSWYQQTPGQGLQFLFEYFSETQRNKGNFPGRFSGRQFSNSRSEMNVSTLELGDSALYLCASSLIAGENTGELFFGEGSRLTVL.

The CDR3 protein is CASSLERGTTGELFF. The CDR3 DNA reads TGTGCCAGCAGCTTAGAGCGGGGAACCACCGGGGAGCTGTTTTTT. The J gene is TRBJ2-2, the V gene TRBV7-3; 7 bases are shared with TRBD2. V lost 2 bases to trimming and J lost 4 bases; unmatched junction nucleotides: 4. Per the germline V gene, CDR1 is SGHTA and CDR2 is FQGTGA. The CDR3 totals 15 residues.

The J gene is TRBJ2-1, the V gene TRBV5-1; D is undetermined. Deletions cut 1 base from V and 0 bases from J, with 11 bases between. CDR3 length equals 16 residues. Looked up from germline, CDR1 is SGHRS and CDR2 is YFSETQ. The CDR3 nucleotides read TGCGCCAGCAGCTTGACTTCCTTGAGCTCCTACAATGAGCAGTTCTTC. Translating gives CASSLTSLSSYNEQFF.

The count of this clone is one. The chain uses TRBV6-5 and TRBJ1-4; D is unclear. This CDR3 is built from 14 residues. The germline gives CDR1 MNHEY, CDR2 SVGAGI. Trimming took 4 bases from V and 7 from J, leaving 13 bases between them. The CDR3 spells CASSFGRKGEKLFF. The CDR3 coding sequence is TGTGCCAGCAGTTTCGGCAGGAAAGGTGAAAAACTGTTTTTT.

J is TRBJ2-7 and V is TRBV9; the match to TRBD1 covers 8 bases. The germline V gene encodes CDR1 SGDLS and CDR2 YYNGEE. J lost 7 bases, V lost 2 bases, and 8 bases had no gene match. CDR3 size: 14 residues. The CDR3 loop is CASSVGTGSVEQYF. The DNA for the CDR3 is TGTGCCAGCAGCGTGGGGACAGGTTCTGTGGAGCAGTACTTC.

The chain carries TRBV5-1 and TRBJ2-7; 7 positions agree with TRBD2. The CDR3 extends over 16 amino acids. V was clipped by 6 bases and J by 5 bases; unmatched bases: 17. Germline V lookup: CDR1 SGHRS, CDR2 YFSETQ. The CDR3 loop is CASTRTTLAGGNEQYF. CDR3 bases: TGCGCCAGCACCCGGACCACCTTAGCGGGTGGGAACGAGCAGTACTTC.

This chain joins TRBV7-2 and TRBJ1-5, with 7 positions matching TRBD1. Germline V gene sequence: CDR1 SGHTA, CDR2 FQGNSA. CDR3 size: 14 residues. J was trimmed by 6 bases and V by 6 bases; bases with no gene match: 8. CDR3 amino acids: CASSPDRVPQPQHF. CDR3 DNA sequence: TGTGCCAGCAGTCCAGACAGGGTCCCTCAGCCCCAGCATTTT.

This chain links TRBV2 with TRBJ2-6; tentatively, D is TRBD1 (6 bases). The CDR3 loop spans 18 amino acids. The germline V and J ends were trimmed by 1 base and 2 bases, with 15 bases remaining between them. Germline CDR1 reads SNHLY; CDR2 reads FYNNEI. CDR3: CASSEDNPYRAGANVLTF. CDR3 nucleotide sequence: TGTGCCAGCAGTGAAGACAACCCATACAGGGCTGGGGCCAACGTCCTGACTTTC.

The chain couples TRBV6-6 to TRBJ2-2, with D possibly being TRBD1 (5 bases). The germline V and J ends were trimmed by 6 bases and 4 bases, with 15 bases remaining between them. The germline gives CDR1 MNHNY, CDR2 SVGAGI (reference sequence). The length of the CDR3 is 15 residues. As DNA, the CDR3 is TGTGCCAGCAGCCCGAAAACAGGCGGCACCGGGGAGCTGTTTTTT. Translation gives CASSPKTGGTGELFF.

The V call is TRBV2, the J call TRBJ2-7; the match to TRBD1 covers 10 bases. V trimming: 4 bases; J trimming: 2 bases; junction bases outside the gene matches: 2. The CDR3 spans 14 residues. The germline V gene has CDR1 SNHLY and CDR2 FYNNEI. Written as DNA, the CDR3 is TGTGCCAGCAGTGTGGGGACAGGGGCCTACGAGCAGTACTTC. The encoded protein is CASSVGTGAYEQYF. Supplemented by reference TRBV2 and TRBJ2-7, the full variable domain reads EPEVTQTPSHQVTQMGQEVILRCVPISNHLYFYWYRQILGQKVEFLVSFYNNEISEKSEIFDDQFSVERPDGSNFTLKIRSTKLEDSAMYFCASSVGTGAYEQYFGPGTRLTVT.

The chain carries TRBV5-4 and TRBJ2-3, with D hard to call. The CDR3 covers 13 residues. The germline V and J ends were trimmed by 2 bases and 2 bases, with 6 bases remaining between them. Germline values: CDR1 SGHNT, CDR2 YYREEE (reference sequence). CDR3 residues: CASSFDSTDTQYF. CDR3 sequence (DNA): TGTGCCAGCAGCTTTGACTCCACAGATACGCAGTATTTT.

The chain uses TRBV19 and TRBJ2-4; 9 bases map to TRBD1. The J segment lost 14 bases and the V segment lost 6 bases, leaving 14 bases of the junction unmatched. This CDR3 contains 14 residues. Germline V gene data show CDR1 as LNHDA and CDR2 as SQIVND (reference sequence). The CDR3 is CASRTRLTGGEEYF. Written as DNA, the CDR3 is TGTGCCAGTAGAACCCGACTGACAGGGGGGGAAGAGTACTTC.

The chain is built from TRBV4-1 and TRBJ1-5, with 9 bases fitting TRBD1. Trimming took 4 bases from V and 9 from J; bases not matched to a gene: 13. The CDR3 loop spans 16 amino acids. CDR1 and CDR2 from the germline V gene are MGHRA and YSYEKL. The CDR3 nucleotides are TGCGCCAGCAGCCGCGGCGACACAGGGGGCCTTGGGCCCCAGCATTTT. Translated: CASSRGDTGGLGPQHF.

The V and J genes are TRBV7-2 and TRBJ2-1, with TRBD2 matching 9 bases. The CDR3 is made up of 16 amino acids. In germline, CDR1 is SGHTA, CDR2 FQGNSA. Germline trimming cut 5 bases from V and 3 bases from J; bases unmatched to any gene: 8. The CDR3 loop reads CASSRGTSGFYNEQFF. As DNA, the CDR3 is TGTGCCAGCAGCCGGGGTACTAGCGGGTTCTACAATGAGCAGTTCTTC.

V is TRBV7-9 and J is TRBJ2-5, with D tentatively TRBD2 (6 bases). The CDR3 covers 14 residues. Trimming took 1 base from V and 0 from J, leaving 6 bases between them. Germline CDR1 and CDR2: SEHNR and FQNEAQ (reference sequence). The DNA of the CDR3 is TGTGCCAGCAGCTTAGGGGACTACCAAGAGACCCAGTACTTC. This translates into CASSLGDYQETQYF.